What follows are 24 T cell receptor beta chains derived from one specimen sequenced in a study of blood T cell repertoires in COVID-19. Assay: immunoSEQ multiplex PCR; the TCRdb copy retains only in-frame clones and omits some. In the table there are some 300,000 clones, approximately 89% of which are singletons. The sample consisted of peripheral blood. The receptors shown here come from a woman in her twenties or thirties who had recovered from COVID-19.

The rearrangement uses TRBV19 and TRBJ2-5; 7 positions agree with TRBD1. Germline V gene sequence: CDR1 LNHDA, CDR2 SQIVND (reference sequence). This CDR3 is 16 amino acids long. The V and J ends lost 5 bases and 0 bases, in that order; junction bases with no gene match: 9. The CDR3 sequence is CASSGRGSLYQETQYF. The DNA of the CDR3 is TGTGCCAGTAGTGGCAGGGGGTCGTTGTACCAAGAGACCCAGTACTTC.

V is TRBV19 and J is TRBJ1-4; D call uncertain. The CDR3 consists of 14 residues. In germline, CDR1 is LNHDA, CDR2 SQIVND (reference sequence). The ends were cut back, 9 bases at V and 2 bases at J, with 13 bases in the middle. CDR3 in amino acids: CASASGSTNEKLFF. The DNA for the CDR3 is TGTGCCAGCGCATCAGGCTCGACTAATGAAAAACTGTTTTTT.

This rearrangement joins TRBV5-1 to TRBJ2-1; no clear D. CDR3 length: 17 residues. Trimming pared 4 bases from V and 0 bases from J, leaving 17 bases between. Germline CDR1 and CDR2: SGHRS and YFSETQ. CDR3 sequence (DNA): TGCGCCAGCAGCGTTGCCTATCTCTACCCCTCCTACAATGAGCAGTTCTTC. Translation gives CASSVAYLYPSYNEQFF.

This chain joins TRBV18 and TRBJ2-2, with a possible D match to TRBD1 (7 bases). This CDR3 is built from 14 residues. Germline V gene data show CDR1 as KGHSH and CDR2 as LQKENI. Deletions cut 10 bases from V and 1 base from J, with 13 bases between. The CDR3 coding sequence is TGTGCCACCGCGGGACAGTTGAACACCGGGGAGCTGTTTTTT. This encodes CATAGQLNTGELFF.

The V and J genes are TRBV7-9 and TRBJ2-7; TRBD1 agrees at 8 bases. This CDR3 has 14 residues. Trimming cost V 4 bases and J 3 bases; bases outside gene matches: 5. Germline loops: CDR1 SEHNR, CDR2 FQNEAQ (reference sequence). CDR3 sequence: CASSSLDRGYEQYF. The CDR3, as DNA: TGTGCCAGCAGCTCCCTTGACAGGGGCTACGAGCAGTACTTC.

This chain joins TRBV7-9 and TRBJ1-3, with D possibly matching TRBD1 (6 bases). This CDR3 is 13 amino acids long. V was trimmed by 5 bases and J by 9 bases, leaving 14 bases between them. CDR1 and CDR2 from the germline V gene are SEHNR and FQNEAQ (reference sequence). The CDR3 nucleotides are TGTGCCAGCAGCCGGGACACCCCAGTCACCATATATTTT. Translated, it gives CASSRDTPVTIYF.

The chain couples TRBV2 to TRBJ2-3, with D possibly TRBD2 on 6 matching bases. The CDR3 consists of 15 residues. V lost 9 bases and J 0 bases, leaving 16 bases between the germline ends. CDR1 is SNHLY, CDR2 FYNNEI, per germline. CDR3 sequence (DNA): TGTGCCAGAACGAAGGCGGGGAAAAGCACAGATACGCAGTATTTT. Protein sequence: CARTKAGKSTDTQYF. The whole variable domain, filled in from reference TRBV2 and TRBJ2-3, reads EPEVTQTPSHQVTQMGQEVILRCVPISNHLYFYWYRQILGQKVEFLVSFYNNEISEKSEIFDDQFSVERPDGSNFTLKIRSTKLEDSAMYFCARTKAGKSTDTQYFGPGTRLTVL.

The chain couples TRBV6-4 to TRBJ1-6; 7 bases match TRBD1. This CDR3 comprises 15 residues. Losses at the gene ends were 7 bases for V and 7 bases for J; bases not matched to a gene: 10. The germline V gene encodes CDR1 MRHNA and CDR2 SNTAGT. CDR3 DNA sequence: TGTGCCAGCATTCCCGGGACAGCTTTAAATTCACCCCTCCACTTT. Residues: CASIPGTALNSPLHF.

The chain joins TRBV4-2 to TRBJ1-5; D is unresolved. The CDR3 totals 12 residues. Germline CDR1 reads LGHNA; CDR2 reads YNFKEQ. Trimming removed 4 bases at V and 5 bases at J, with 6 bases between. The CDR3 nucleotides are TGTGCCAGCAGCCGGAGCGATCAGCCCCAGCATTTT. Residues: CASSRSDQPQHF.

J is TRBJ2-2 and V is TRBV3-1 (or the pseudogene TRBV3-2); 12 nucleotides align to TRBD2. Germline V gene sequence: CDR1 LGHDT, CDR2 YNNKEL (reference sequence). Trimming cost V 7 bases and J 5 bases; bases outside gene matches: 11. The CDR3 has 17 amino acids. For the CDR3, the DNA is TGTGCCAGCACCTTACTAGGACTAGCGGGGAATACCGGGGAGCTGTTTTTT. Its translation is CASTLLGLAGNTGELFF.

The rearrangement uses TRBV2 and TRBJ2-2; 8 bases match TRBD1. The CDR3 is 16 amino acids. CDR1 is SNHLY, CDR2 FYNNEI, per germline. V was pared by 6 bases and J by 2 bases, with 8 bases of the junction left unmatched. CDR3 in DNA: TGTGCCAGCAGGGAGACAGGGGCGCAAAACACCGGGGAGCTGTTTTTT. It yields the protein CASRETGAQNTGELFF.

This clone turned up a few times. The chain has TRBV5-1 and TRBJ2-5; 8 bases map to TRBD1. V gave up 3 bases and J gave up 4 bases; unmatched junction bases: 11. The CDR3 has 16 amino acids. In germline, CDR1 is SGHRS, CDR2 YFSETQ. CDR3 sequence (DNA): TGCGCCAGCAGCTCGTGGGGCAGGGGGCGAAGAGAGACCCAGTACTTC. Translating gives CASSSWGRGRRETQYF.

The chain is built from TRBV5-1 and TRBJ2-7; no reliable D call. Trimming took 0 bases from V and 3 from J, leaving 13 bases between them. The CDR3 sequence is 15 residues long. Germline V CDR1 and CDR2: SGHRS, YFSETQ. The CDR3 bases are TGCGCCAGCAGCTTGGAGGCAGGTCCGAACTACGAGCAGTACTTC. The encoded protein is CASSLEAGPNYEQYF.

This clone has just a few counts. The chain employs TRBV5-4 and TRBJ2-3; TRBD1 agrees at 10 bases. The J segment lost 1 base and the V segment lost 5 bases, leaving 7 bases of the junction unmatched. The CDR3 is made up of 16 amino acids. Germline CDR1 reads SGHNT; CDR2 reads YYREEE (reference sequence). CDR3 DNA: TGTGCCAGCAGAGATTCGACAGGGGGCGGCACAGATACGCAGTATTTT. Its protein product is CASRDSTGGGTDTQYF. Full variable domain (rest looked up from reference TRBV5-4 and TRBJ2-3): ETGVTQSPTHLIKTRGQQVTLRCSSQSGHNTVSWYQQALGQGPQFIFQYYREEENGRGNFPPRFSGLQFPNYSSELNVNALELDDSALYLCASRDSTGGGTDTQYFGPGTRLTVL.

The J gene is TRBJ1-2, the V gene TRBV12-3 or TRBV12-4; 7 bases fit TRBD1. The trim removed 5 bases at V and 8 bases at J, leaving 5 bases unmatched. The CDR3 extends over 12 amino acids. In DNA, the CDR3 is TGTGCCAGCAGTAGGGACAGAAGCGGCTACACCTTC. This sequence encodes CASSRDRSGYTF.

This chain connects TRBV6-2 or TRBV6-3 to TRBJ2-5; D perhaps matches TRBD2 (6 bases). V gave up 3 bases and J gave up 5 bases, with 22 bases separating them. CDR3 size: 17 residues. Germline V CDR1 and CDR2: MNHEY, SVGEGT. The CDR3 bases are TGTGCCAGCAGTTATGACCTTGTGGCGGGGTACGGGGAGACCCAGTACTTC. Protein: CASSYDLVAGYGETQYF.

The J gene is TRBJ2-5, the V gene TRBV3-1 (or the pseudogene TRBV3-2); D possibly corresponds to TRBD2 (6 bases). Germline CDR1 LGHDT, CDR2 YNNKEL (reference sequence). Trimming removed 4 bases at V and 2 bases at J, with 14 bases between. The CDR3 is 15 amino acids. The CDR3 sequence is CASSPGGSGQETQYF. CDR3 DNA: TGTGCCAGCAGCCCCGGAGGGAGCGGTCAAGAGACCCAGTACTTC.

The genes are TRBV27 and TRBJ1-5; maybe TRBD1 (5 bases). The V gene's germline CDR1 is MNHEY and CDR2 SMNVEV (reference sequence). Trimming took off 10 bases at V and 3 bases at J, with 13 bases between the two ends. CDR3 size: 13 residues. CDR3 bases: TGTGCCACCACACCCAGGGACAATCAGCCCCAGCATTTT. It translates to CATTPRDNQPQHF.

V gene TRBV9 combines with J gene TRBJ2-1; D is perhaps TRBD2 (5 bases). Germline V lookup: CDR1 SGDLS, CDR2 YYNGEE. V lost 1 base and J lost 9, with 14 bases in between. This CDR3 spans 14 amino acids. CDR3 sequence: CASSVSGGEPEQFF. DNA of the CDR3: TGTGCCAGCAGCGTAAGTGGTGGGGAGCCTGAGCAGTTCTTC.

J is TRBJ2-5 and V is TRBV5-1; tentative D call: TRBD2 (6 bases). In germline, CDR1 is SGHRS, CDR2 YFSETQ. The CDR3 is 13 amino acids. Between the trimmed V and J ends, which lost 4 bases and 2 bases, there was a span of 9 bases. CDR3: CASSQGLQETQYF. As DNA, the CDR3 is TGCGCCAGCAGCCAGGGACTTCAAGAGACCCAGTACTTC.

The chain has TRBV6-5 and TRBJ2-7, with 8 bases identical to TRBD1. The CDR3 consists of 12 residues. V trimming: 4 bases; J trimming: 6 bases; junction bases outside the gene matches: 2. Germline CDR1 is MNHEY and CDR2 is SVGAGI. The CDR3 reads CASSLQGVEQYF. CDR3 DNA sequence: TGTGCCAGCAGTTTACAGGGGGTCGAGCAGTACTTC.

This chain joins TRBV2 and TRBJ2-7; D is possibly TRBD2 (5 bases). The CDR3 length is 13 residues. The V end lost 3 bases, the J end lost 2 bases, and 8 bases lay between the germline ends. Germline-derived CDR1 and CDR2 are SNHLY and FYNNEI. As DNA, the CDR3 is TGTGCCAGCAGTGATTACGGGGCCTACGAGCAGTACTTC. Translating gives CASSDYGAYEQYF.

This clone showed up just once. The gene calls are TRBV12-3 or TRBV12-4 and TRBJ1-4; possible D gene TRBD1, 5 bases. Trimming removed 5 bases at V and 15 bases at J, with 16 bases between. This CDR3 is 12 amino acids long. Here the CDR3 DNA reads TGTGCCAGCAGTGGAGGGACCGCCGGGATGTTTTTT. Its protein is CASSGGTAGMFF.

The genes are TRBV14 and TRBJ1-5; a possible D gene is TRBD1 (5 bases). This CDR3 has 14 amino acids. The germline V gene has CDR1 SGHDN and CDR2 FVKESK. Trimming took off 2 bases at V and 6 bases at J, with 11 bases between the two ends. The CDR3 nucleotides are TGTGCCAGCAGCCAACATCACGGGGGTCAGCCCCAGCATTTT. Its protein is CASSQHHGGQPQHF.